This T cell receptor beta chain is from a study of T cell changes during pregnancy in multiple sclerosis. This CDR3 is built from 14 residues. V shed 1 base and J shed 8 bases, with 11 bases lying between them. The germline gives CDR1 LNHDA, CDR2 SQIVND (reference sequence). Profiling relied on immunoSEQ multiplex PCR, and the TCRdb table lists in-frame clones only, not all of them. Here the sample spans some 54,000 clones, approximately 94% being singletons. The specimen was CD8+ T cells from peripheral blood mononuclear cells, collected in the third trimester of pregnancy. The chain links TRBV19 to TRBJ1-4; a possible D gene is TRBD1 (5 bases). The origin of this receptor is a female donor with multiple sclerosis, enrolled in a pregnancy study. Here the CDR3 DNA reads TGTGCCAGTAGTATAGGCGGGGCAAGGGAAAAACTGTTTTTT. Its translation is CASSIGGAREKLFF.